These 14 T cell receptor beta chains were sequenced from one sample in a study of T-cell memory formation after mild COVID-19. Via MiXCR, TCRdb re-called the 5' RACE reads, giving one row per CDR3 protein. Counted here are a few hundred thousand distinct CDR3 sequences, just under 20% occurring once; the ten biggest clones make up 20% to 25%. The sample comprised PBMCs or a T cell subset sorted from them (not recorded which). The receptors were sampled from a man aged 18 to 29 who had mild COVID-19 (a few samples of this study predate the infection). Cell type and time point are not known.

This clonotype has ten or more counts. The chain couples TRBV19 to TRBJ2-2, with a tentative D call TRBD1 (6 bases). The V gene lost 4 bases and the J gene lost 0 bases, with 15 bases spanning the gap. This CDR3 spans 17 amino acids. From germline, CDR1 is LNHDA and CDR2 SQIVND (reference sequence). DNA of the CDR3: TGTGCCAGTAGTACATCAAGGGGACAAGCGAACACCGGGGAGCTGTTTTTT. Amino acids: CASSTSRGQANTGELFF.

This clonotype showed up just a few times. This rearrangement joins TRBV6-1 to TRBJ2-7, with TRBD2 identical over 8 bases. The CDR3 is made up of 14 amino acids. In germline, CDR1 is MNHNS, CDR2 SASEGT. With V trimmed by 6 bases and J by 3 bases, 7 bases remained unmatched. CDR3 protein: CASRHSAGGYEQYF. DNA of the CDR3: TGTGCCAGCAGACACTCGGCGGGGGGCTACGAGCAGTACTTC.

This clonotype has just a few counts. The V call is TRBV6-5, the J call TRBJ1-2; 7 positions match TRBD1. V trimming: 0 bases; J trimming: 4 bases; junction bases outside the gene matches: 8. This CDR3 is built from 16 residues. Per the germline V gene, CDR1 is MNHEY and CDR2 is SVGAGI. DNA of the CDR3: TGTGCCAGCAGTTACTCGCTAGACAGGGTCCCCTATGGCTACACCTTC. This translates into CASSYSLDRVPYGYTF.

CDR3 bases: TGTGCCAGCAGCTTAAATGCAGGGGGACCTGTCTACACCTTC. It translates to CASSLNAGGPVYTF. V usage is TRBV7-3 and J usage is TRBJ1-2, with 7 bases fitting TRBD1. With V trimmed by 1 base and J by 10 bases, 9 bases remained unmatched. This CDR3 is 14 amino acids long. Per the germline V gene, CDR1 is SGHTA and CDR2 is FQGTGA.

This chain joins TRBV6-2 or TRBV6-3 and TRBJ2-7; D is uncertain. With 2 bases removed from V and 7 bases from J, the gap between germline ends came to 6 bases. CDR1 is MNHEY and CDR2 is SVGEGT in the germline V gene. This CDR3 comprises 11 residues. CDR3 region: CASSYGVEQYF. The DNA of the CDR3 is TGTGCCAGCAGTTACGGGGTGGAGCAGTACTTC.

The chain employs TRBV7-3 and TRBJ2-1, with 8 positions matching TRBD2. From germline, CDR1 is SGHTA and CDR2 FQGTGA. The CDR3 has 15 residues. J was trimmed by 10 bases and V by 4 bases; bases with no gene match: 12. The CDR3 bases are TGTGCCAGCAGCTCCGGGGGGGGCTTGTCTGAGGAGCAGTTCTTC. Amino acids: CASSSGGGLSEEQFF.

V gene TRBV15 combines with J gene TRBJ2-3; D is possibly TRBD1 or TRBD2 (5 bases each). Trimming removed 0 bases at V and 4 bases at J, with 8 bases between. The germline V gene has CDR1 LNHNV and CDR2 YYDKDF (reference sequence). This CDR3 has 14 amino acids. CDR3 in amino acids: CATSRDGGSDTQYF. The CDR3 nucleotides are TGTGCCACCAGCAGAGATGGGGGATCAGATACGCAGTATTTT. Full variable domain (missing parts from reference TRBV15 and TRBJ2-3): DAMVIQNPRYQVTQFGKPVTLSCSQTLNHNVMYWYQQKSSQAPKLLFHYYDKDFNNEADTPDNFQSRRPNTSFCFLDIRSPGLGDTAMYLCATSRDGGSDTQYFGPGTRLTVL.

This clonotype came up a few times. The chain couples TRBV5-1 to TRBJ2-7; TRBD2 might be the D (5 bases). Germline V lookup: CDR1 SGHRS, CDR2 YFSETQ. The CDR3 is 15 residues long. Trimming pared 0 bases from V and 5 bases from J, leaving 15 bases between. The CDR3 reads CASSLAGLGGHEQYF. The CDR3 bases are TGCGCCAGCAGCTTGGCCGGGTTAGGCGGGCACGAGCAGTACTTC.

This CDR3 is CASTIRDRGPEEQFF. The CDR3 DNA follows: TGTGCCAGCACTATCCGGGACAGGGGGCCAGAAGAGCAGTTCTTC. This rearrangement joins TRBV6-1 to TRBJ2-1, with TRBD1 matching 12 bases. Germline CDR1 reads MNHNS; CDR2 reads SASEGT. The CDR3 spans 15 residues. V shed 7 bases, J shed 10 bases, and the junction held 11 bases outside the gene matches.

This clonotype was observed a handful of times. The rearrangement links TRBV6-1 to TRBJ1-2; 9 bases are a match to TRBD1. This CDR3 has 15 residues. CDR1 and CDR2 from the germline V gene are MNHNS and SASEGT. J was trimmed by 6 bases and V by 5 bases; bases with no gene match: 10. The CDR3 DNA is TGTGCCAGCAGTTCCGGGACAGGGTCGATTCATGGCTACACCTTC. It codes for CASSSGTGSIHGYTF.

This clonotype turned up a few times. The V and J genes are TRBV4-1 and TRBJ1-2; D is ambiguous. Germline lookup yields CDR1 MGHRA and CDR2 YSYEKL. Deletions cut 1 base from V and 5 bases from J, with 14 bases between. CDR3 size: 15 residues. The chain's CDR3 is CASSQGSDTFYGYTF. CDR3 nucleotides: TGCGCCAGCAGCCAAGGAAGTGACACCTTTTATGGCTACACCTTC.

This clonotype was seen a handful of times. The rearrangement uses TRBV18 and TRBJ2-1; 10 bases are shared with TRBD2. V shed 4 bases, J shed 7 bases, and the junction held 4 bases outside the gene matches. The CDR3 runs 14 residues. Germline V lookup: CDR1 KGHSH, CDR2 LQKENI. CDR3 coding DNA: TGTGCCAGCTCACGACAGGGACTAGCGAATGAGCAGTTCTTC. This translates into CASSRQGLANEQFF.

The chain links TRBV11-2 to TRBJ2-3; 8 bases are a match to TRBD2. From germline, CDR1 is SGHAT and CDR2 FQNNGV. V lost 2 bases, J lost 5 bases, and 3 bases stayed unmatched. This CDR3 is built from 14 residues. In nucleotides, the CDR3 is TGTGCCAGCAGCTTACGGGGGGGGCTAGATACGCAGTATTTT. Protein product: CASSLRGGLDTQYF.

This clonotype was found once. CDR3 in DNA: TGCGCCAGCAGCCAAAGACGTCCGCTGGGCTCCTACGAGCAGTACTTC. It translates to CASSQRRPLGSYEQYF. The V call is TRBV4-1, the J call TRBJ2-7, with no clear D. The CDR3 totals 16 residues. The V end lost 2 bases, the J end lost 0 bases, and 14 bases lay between the germline ends. Per the germline V gene, CDR1 is MGHRA and CDR2 is YSYEKL.